The rows below give T cell receptor beta chains drawn from one sample of a study of T cell repertoires in cytomegalovirus infection. No antigens are known for them. TCRdb recomputed calls from the reads with MiXCR, one row per CDR3 protein. This sample yields roughly 920,000 distinct CDR3 sequences, of which about a third are seen a single time; around 15% belongs to the top ten. The material was cultured CD8+ T cells from PBMCs, obtained from culture after CMV antigen stimulation. The receptors were gathered from a human donor in good health (CMV status not recorded). Some clones in this sample may be carry-over from other donors' samples. The CDR3 runs from the conserved cysteine through the conserved F or W. The order of the fields is V gene, D gene, clone size, CDR3 length, J gene, CDR3 protein, CDR3 DNA. The D gene is left open where the match is weak. Clone size is stated in some rows and not others, as once, few, many or a class when expanded.

>TRBV7-8|.|many|15|TRBJ2-1
CASSLVQGYYNEQFF
TGTGCCAGCAGCTTAGTGCAGGGATATTACAATGAGCAGTTCTTC
>TRBV4-2|.|many|17|TRBJ2-3
CASSQGGAGRRSDTQYF
TGTGCCAGCAGCCAAGGGGGAGCGGGCAGACGGTCAGATACGCAGTATTTT
>TRBV12-3/TRBV12-4|TRBD2|.|15|TRBJ2-5
CASSPLGLAEETQYF
TGTGCCAGCAGTCCTCTGGGACTAGCGGAAGAGACCCAGTACTTC
>TRBV6-2/TRBV6-3|.|.|15|TRBJ1-1
CASSYPDSFNTEAFF
TGTGCCAGCAGTTACCCGGACAGTTTTAACACTGAAGCTTTCTTT
>TRBV28|.|.|13|TRBJ2-1
CASSSQRWHEQFF
TGTGCCAGCAGTTCCCAGAGGTGGCATGAGCAGTTCTTC
>TRBV12-3/TRBV12-4|.|few|14|TRBJ2-3
CASSFVGLTDTQYF
TGTGCCAGCAGTTTTGTTGGTTTGACAGATACGCAGTATTTT
>TRBV19|TRBD1|.|17|TRBJ1-2
CASRSSGTETTNYGYTF
TGTGCCAGCCGAAGTTCCGGGACAGAAACTACTAACTATGGCTACACCTTC
>TRBV29-1|.|.|12|TRBJ1-2
CSVGRAPEGYTF
TGCAGCGTTGGCCGGGCCCCTGAGGGCTACACCTTC
>TRBV6-2/TRBV6-3|.|.|14|TRBJ1-1
CASTGAQGQTEAFF
TGTGCCAGCACCGGGGCGCAGGGGCAAACTGAAGCTTTCTTT
>TRBV11-2|TRBD2|.|15|TRBJ2-1
CASSFGLAGGGEQFF
TGTGCCAGCAGTTTCGGACTAGCGGGGGGAGGAGAGCAGTTCTTC
>TRBV3-1|.|few|14|TRBJ2-2
CASSQSSLDGELFF
TGTGCCAGCAGCCAATCTAGCCTGGACGGGGAGCTGTTTTTT
>TRBV19|.|few|14|TRBJ1-1
CASSIGQGLGEAFF
TGTGCCAGTAGTATCGGTCAGGGGCTGGGTGAAGCTTTCTTT
>TRBV27|.|.|14|TRBJ2-4
CASNLRDTKNIQYF
TGTGCCAGCAACCTCCGGGACACCAAAAACATTCAGTACTTC
>TRBV7-6|TRBD1|.|15|TRBJ2-5
CASSADRGLTETQYF
TGTGCTAGCAGCGCGGACAGGGGTCTTACAGAGACCCAGTACTTC
>TRBV11-3|.|.|17|TRBJ2-2
CASSLGFSWENTGELFF
TGTGCCAGCAGCTTAGGGTTCTCATGGGAGAACACCGGGGAGCTGTTTTTT
>TRBV7-8|.|.|14|TRBJ1-2
CASSLVSANYGYTF
TGTGCCAGCAGCTTAGTGTCTGCTAACTATGGCTACACCTTC